This is a list of T cell receptor beta chains from one sample in a study of OX40 agonist ivuxolimab in advanced cancers. This table comes from immunoSEQ multiplex PCR, and its TCRdb copy is limited to in-frame clones, with some not included. The sample lists roughly 89,000 clones; about 86% were seen once. Sequencing used CD4+ or CD8+ T cells sorted from blood, obtained in a trial of the OX40 agonist ivuxolimab. These receptors all stem from an adult with an advanced solid tumor such as melanoma, head and neck, liver or kidney cancer. CDR3s include the opening cysteine and the closing phenylalanine or tryptophan. A D gene is named only where the DNA matches it firmly. Clone size is stated in some rows and not others, as once, few, many or a class when expanded.

clone_size	v_call	j_call	d_call	cdr3_nt	cdr3_aa
.	TRBV19	TRBJ1-5	.	TGTGCCAGTAGTATAGTATCGGGCAGGGGCAATCAGCCCCAGCATTTT	CASSIVSGRGNQPQHF
once	TRBV20-1	TRBJ2-4	.	TGCAGTGCTAGAGTACTAGACATTCAGTACTTC	CSARVLDIQYF
few	TRBV2	TRBJ1-2	.	TGTGCCAGCAGTGAGGGGGCGGACTATGGCTACACCTTC	CASSEGADYGYTF
.	TRBV9	TRBJ1-1	.	TGTGCCAGCAGCGTAACTTTTGAGGGTGGTGGAAACACTGAAGCTTTCTTT	CASSVTFEGGGNTEAFF
.	TRBV2	TRBJ1-5	.	TGTGCCAGCAGTTCTTTCCCTTTAAGGGACCAGCCCCAGCATTTT	CASSSFPLRDQPQHF
.	TRBV30	TRBJ1-3	.	TGTGCCTGGAGTCCAATCGGAAGCACCATATATTTT	CAWSPIGSTIYF
few	TRBV2	TRBJ1-5	.	TGTGCCAGTAAACCACAGGGAGGGGGCAATCAGCCCCAGCATTTT	CASKPQGGGNQPQHF
.	TRBV30	TRBJ1-6	.	TGTGCCTGGAGGGAATTGGGGTTTCCTTCACCCCTCCACTTT	CAWRELGFPSPLHF
.	TRBV6-5	TRBJ2-1	TRBD2	TGTGCCAGCAGTTTCGGACTAGCGGGAGACGAGCAGTTCTTC	CASSFGLAGDEQFF
.	TRBV30	TRBJ1-1	TRBD1	TGTGCCTGTAACAGGGGGGTTAACACTGAAGCTTTCTTT	CACNRGVNTEAFF
.	TRBV4-1	TRBJ2-5	.	TGCGCCAGCAGCCAAGCCCAGGGGCCCCAGGAGACCCAGTACTTC	CASSQAQGPQETQYF
.	TRBV6-5	TRBJ1-1	.	TGTGCCAGCACCTTAAGGATGGGGAACACTGAAGCTTTCTTT	CASTLRMGNTEAFF
.	TRBV5-4	TRBJ1-2	TRBD1	TGTGCCAGCAGCCGGACAGGGGGCGAAGGCTACACCTTC	CASSRTGGEGYTF
.	TRBV29-1	TRBJ2-7	TRBD2	TGCAGCGTTGGATGGCGGGAGGGCCAGTACGAGCAGTACTTC	CSVGWREGQYEQYF
.	TRBV19	TRBJ2-3	TRBD1	TGTGCCAGTAGTGACAGGGTAACAGATACGCAGTATTTT	CASSDRVTDTQYF
.	TRBV11-2	TRBJ2-1	.	TGTGCCAGCAGCCTCGATGGGGTAAGCTCCTACAATGAGCAGTTCTTC	CASSLDGVSSYNEQFF
.	TRBV5-6	TRBJ2-3	TRBD2	TGTGCCAGCAGTCGGACTAGCGGGAGGTTCTCGAGCACAGATACGCAGTATTTT	CASSRTSGRFSSTDTQYF
.	TRBV7-3	TRBJ1-1	.	TGTGCCAGCAGCTTATCTCAGAACACTGAAGCTTTCTTT	CASSLSQNTEAFF
once	TRBV6-1	TRBJ1-5	TRBD1	TGTGCCAGTCATACGATGACAGGGGCTCAGCCCCAGCATTTT	CASHTMTGAQPQHF
.	TRBV9	TRBJ2-7	.	TGTGCCAGCAGCGTAAAACAGGGCTTCGACGAGCAGTACTTC	CASSVKQGFDEQYF
few	TRBV6-1	TRBJ2-5	.	TGTGCCAGCACCCCCGGGGGCCAAGAGACCCAGTACTTC	CASTPGGQETQYF
few	TRBV9	TRBJ1-1	TRBD1	TGTGCCAGCAGCCCCAAGGGACAGCTGAGCACTGAAGCTTTCTTT	CASSPKGQLSTEAFF
.	TRBV7-9	TRBJ2-7	.	TGTGCCAGCAGAAGGCTGATGTCCTACGAGCAGTACTTC	CASRRLMSYEQYF
.	TRBV11-2	TRBJ1-2	TRBD1	TGTGCCAGCAGCTTAGGAGGGACAGGCCGCGCAAACTATGGCTACACCTTC	CASSLGGTGRANYGYTF
.	TRBV5-4	TRBJ2-7	.	TGTGCCAGCAGCTTGGACAGTTCCTCCTACGAGCAGTACTTC	CASSLDSSSYEQYF
.	TRBV5-1	TRBJ2-2	TRBD2	TGCGCCAGCAGCTTTACTAGCGGGGTAACCGGGGAGCTGTTTTTT	CASSFTSGVTGELFF
.	TRBV19	TRBJ1-2	TRBD1	TGTGCCAGTAGTATAGATCGAGGACAGGGGTGGTACTATGGCTACACCTTC	CASSIDRGQGWYYGYTF
medium-sized	TRBV19	TRBJ1-5	TRBD1	TGTGCCAGTAGTAAAGGGACAGGGCTTATCAATCAGCCCCAGCATTTT	CASSKGTGLINQPQHF
.	TRBV19	TRBJ2-2	.	TGTGCCAGTAGCCCGGGGGCGGGCACCGGGGAGCTGTTTTTT	CASSPGAGTGELFF
.	TRBV19	TRBJ2-7	.	TGTGCCAGTAAAGGGACGCCAACCTACGAGCAGTACTTC	CASKGTPTYEQYF
.	TRBV21-1	TRBJ2-7	.	TGTGCCAGCAGCAAAACCCCTAGGCACAGTAGCGGGAGGGCCTTAGGGTACGAGCAGTACTTC	CASSKTPRHSSGRALGYEQYF
few	TRBV10-3	TRBJ1-5	.	TGTGCCATCAGTGAGTCGACGACAGGCTATCAGCCCCAGCATTTT	CAISESTTGYQPQHF
.	TRBV4-1	TRBJ1-1	.	TGCGCCAGCAGCCACCCAGGGCATTTGAACACTGAAGCTTTCTTT	CASSHPGHLNTEAFF
few	TRBV30	TRBJ1-1	.	TGTGCCTGGAGTGTGCAGTCGAACACTGAAGCTTTCTTT	CAWSVQSNTEAFF
.	TRBV7-3	TRBJ1-2	TRBD1	TGTGCCAGCAGCTTAACCCGGACAGGGCTGGGTGTAAGAGGCTACACCTTC	CASSLTRTGLGVRGYTF
.	TRBV5-8	TRBJ1-6	.	TGTGCCAGCAGCTTTGTGCGGGGTGGTAATTCACCCCTCCACTTT	CASSFVRGGNSPLHF
.	TRBV7-6	TRBJ1-1	.	TGTGCCAGCAGCTTGGATGAGGTGAACACTGAAGCTTTCTTT	CASSLDEVNTEAFF
.	TRBV7-2	TRBJ2-1	.	TGTGCCAGCAGCTTACGGTATGAGCAGTTCTTC	CASSLRYEQFF
.	TRBV29-1	TRBJ2-7	.	TGCAGCGTTGTCCATCCCTACGGCTACGAGCAGTACTTC	CSVVHPYGYEQYF
.	TRBV7-9	TRBJ2-1	.	TGTGCCAGCAGCTTAGGGGTAAACAATGAGCAGTTCTTC	CASSLGVNNEQFF
.	TRBV6-1	TRBJ2-2	.	TGTGCCAGCAGTGCGGGAGTAGACACCGGGGAGCTGTTTTTT	CASSAGVDTGELFF
once	TRBV4-1	TRBJ2-3	TRBD2	TGCGCCAGCAGCCCAACAACTAGCGGGAGGCCCCAGCGGTATTTT	CASSPTTSGRPQRYF
.	TRBV15	TRBJ1-1	.	TGTGCCACCAGCAGAGATCTAATCCAGGAAGCTTTCTTT	CATSRDLIQEAFF
.	TRBV30	TRBJ1-4	.	TGTGCCTGGAACTCGGGTAGGACCTCAACTAATGAAAAACTGTTTTTT	CAWNSGRTSTNEKLFF
few	TRBV5-1	TRBJ1-2	.	TGCGCCAGCAGCTTAGGGACGACCAAATATGGCTACACCTTC	CASSLGTTKYGYTF
.	TRBV9	TRBJ2-7	TRBD1	TGTGCCAGCAGCCCTCCGGGACAGACCCCTCCCTACGAGCAGTACTTC	CASSPPGQTPPYEQYF